The sequence of this TCR beta chain was determined in a study of T cell responses to AZD1222 COVID-19 vaccine. Notes on the study in general: A rise in Spike-specific TCR breadth and depth followed two AZD1222 doses.

The V and J ends lost 6 bases and 4 bases respectively, with 4 bases between them. The CDR3 loop spans 11 amino acids. Using immunoSEQ multiplex PCR, the repertoire was profiled, and TCRdb retains in-frame clones only, with some absent. The sample records fewer than 200,000 clones, 80% to 95% being singletons. With regard to this clone: The antigen is unknown.

This specimen consisted of peripheral blood, obtained on day 0 of AZD1222 vaccination. The gene calls are TRBV12-3 or TRBV12-4 and TRBJ1-3; D not certain. The receptor was derived from an adult in good health. The CDR3 sequence: CASSHGNTIYF. CDR3 DNA sequence: TGTGCCAGCAGCCACGGAAACACCATATATTTT.